Sequencing of this TCR beta chain was carried out in a study of blood T cell repertoires in COVID-19. In the study overall: Whether acute or convalescent, the COVID-19 samples came from the United States, Italy and Spain.

In the authors' methods: Amplification with reference gene primers provided the estimates of nucleated cell counts. The data were produced by immunoSEQ multiplex PCR, yet TCRdb's version contains in-frame clones alone and is incomplete. That table furnishes V, J and clone size, whereas the DNA furnished D and trimming. The sample comprises about 430,000 clones, roughly 90% of which are singletons, and 0.8% to 1% rests with the top ten. V lost 3 bases, J lost 6 bases, and 9 bases lay in between. Germline V CDR1 and CDR2: SGHAT, FQNNGV. The CDR3 extends over 12 amino acids. The clonotype comes from a man younger than 35 with COVID-19, enrolled during active disease. Sequenced material: peripheral blood. This rearrangement joins TRBV11-2 to TRBJ2-7; tentatively, D is TRBD1 (6 bases). The CDR3 protein is CASSFQGGEQYF. As DNA, the CDR3 is TGTGCCAGCAGCTTCCAAGGGGGCGAGCAGTACTTC. The full variable domain, its missing parts supplied by reference TRBV11-2 and TRBJ2-7, is EAGVAQSPRYKIIEKRQSVAFWCNPISGHATLYWYQQILGQGPKLLIQFQNNGVVDDSQLPKDRFSAERLKGVDSTLKIQPAKLEDSAVYLCASSFQGGEQYFGPGTRLTVT.